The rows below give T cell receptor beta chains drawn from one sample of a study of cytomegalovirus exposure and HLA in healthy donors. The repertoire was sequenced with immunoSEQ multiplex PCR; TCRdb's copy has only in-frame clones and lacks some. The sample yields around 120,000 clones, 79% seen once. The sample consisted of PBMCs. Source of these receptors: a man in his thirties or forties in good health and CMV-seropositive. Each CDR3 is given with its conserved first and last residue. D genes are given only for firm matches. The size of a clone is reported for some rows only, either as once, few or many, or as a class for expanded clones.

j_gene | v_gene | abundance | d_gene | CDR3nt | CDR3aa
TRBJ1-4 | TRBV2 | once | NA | TGTGCCAGCAGAGGGGACGGGGGGAATGAAAAACTGTTTTTT | CASRGDGGNEKLFF
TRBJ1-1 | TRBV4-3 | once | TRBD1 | TGCGCCAGCAGCCAACGACAGGGGGCGAAGACTGAAGCTTTCTTT | CASSQRQGAKTEAFF
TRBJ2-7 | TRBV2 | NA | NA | TGTGCCAGCCGGGGGAGGCAGCGACCCTGGGACGAGCAGTACTTC | CASRGRQRPWDEQYF
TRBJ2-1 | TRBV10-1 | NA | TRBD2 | TGCGCCAGCAGTGAGTCGAGAAGTACTAGCGGGGAATACCTATACAATGAGCAGTTCTTC | CASSESRSTSGEYLYNEQFF
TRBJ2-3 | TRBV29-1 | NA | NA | TGCAGCGTTGCCCCTTTAGGGGGAGATACGCAGTATTTT | CSVAPLGGDTQYF
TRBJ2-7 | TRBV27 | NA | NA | TGTGCCAGCAGTCGACTGGCAGGGTCCTACGAGCAGTACTTC | CASSRLAGSYEQYF
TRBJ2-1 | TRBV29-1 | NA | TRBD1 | TGCAGCGTTGAAATCACCGGGACAGGGATATACAATGAGCAGTTCTTC | CSVEITGTGIYNEQFF
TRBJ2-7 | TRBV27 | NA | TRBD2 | TGTGCCAGCAGTTTAACAGGACTAGCGGGAGGACCCCCACTCGAGCAGTACTTC | CASSLTGLAGGPPLEQYF
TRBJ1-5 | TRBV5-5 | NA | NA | TGTGCCAGCAGCTCCTGGCCCCGGGAGGGAGGTCGAGCTCAGCCCCAGCATTTT | CASSSWPREGGRAQPQHF
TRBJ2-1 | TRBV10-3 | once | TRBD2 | TGTGCCATTTCCGGGACTAGTCTCAATGAGCAGTTCTTC | CAISGTSLNEQFF
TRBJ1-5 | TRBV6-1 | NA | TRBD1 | TGTGCCAGCAGGCGGACAGGGGGTGGCAATCAGCCCCAGCATTTT | CASRRTGGGNQPQHF
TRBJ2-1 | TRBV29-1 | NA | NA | TGCAGCGTTGAAGAGAGCGGCAAACCGTCTAATGAGCAGTTCTTC | CSVEESGKPSNEQFF